This T cell receptor beta chain came from a study of T cells in Graves' hyperthyroidism and ophthalmopathy. Diagnosis of hyperthyroidism was new in patients aged 18 to 65, and its duration was under 2 months. Clinicians diagnosed patients from clinical symptoms, serum thyroxine and TRAb, thyroid ultrasound and orbital computed tomography. The PBMCs had their origin in 7.5 to 10 ml of fresh peripheral blood. With regard to this clonotype: Its cognate antigen is unknown.

The CDR3 consists of 13 residues. The ends were cut back, 2 bases at V and 5 bases at J, with 11 bases in the middle. The germline V gene has CDR1 SQVTM and CDR2 ANQGSEA. Findings and limits, study-wide: In simple terms, a model built on 13 V-J features told ophthalmopathy apart from stable hyperthyroidism.

TCR beta CDR3 regions were amplified from RNA transcripts. When the TCR CDR3 underwent first-round RT-PCR, the HTBI primer set was used. TCRdb re-derived calls from the multiplex PCR reads in MiXCR, one entry per CDR3 protein. The repertoire consists of about 400,000 distinct CDR3 sequences, with about 16% occurring once and the leading ten covering around a third. Sequencing was performed on blood. This TCR came from a woman younger than 45 with Graves' hyperthyroidism. The gene calls are TRBV29-1 and TRBJ2-3; D may be TRBD2 (5 bases). CDR3 loop: CSVESLAGDTQYF. In nucleotides, the CDR3 is TGCAGCGTTGAATCGTTGGCGGGAGATACGCAGTATTTT.